This T cell receptor beta chain was retrieved from a study of blood T cell repertoires in COVID-19. Assay used: immunoSEQ multiplex PCR; TCRdb lists only in-frame clones, some missing. This table holds 290,000 or so clones, roughly 85% found once. This clone was seen more than once but under ten times. Other DNA sequences in this specimen translate into the identical CDR3. This receptor was identified in a man in his fifties or sixties with active or convalescent COVID-19. What was sequenced was peripheral blood.

CDR3 residues: CASSFLGGGTEAFF. The CDR3 DNA reads as TGTGCCAGCAGTTTTCTGGGGGGAGGCACTGAAGCTTTCTTT. The V and J genes are TRBV27 and TRBJ1-1, with a tentative D call TRBD1 (5 bases). CDR1 and CDR2 from the germline V gene are MNHEY and SMNVEV (reference sequence). This CDR3 comprises 14 residues. V lost 3 bases, J lost 4 bases, and 12 bases lay in between.